The 24 T cell receptor beta chains listed next were all sequenced from one sample in a study of shared clonotypes between healthy human individuals. TCRdb keeps only in-frame clones here, not all; method: immunoSEQ multiplex PCR. The data contain about half a million clones, approximately 85% of them singletons. The specimen was PBMCs. The source of these receptors is a woman aged 40 to 55 in good health. Some clones in this sample may be carry-over from other donors' samples.

This sequence joins TRBV27 and TRBJ2-7; 7 positions match TRBD2. The CDR3 totals 14 residues. From germline, CDR1 is MNHEY and CDR2 SMNVEV (reference sequence). Germline trimming cut 8 bases from V and 2 bases from J; bases unmatched to any gene: 9. CDR3 region: CASGRLAEPYEQYF. CDR3 coding DNA: TGTGCCAGCGGGCGACTAGCTGAACCCTACGAGCAGTACTTC.

This clone was counted only a few times. The chain links TRBV5-4 to TRBJ2-5, with D possibly being TRBD1 or TRBD2 (6 bases each). Trimming left V 1 base short and J 4 bases short, with 8 bases between. The CDR3 extends over 13 amino acids. CDR1 is SGHNT and CDR2 is YYREEE in the germline V gene (reference sequence). The CDR3, as DNA: TGTGCCAGCAGCTTGTCGGGGGCAGAGACCCAGTACTTC. Its protein product is CASSLSGAETQYF.

This clone was picked up one time. The genes are TRBV19 and TRBJ2-1; 10 bases align to TRBD1. Trimming cost V 3 bases and J 7 bases; bases outside gene matches: 6. This CDR3 is built from 15 residues. Per the germline V gene, CDR1 is LNHDA and CDR2 is SQIVND (reference sequence). The DNA of the CDR3 is TGTGCCAGTAGTATGCCCGGGACAGGGGTTAATGAGCAGTTCTTC. Translation gives CASSMPGTGVNEQFF.

The chain couples TRBV27 to TRBJ2-6; a possible D gene is TRBD2 (6 bases). Germline V gives CDR1 MNHEY, CDR2 SMNVEV (reference sequence). The CDR3 has 15 amino acids. Trimming took 4 bases from V and 1 from J, leaving 8 bases between them. The CDR3 here is CASSSRGSGANVLTF. The CDR3, as DNA: TGTGCCAGCAGTTCCCGGGGGTCTGGGGCCAACGTCCTGACTTTC. The full variable domain, its missing parts supplied by reference TRBV27 and TRBJ2-6, is EAQVTQNPRYLITVTGKKLTVTCSQNMNHEYMSWYRQDPGLGLRQIYYSMNVEVTDKGDVPEGYKVSRKEKRNFPLILESPSPNQTSLYFCASSSRGSGANVLTFGAGSRLTVL.

In the case of this clone: This sample also contains other DNA sequences that code for the same CDR3. CDR3 region: CSVPLGVTDTQYF. The CDR3 coding sequence is TGCAGCGTCCCGTTGGGGGTTACAGATACGCAGTATTTT. The J gene is TRBJ2-3, the V gene TRBV29-1, with D perhaps matching TRBD1 or TRBD2 (5 bases each). Trimming stripped 6 bases from V and 3 bases from J, with 13 bases between. Germline V lookup: CDR1 SQVTM, CDR2 ANQGSEA. There are 13 residues in the CDR3.

This clone has just one count. The chain combines TRBV10-3 with TRBJ1-3, with D perhaps matching TRBD1 (6 bases). V lost 7 bases and J lost 0, with 13 bases in between. Germline-derived CDR1 and CDR2 are ENHRY and SYGVKD. The CDR3 contains 15 residues. This CDR3 reads CAINPDRSSGNTIYF. CDR3 DNA: TGTGCCATCAACCCCGACAGGAGCTCTGGAAACACCATATATTTT.

This clone was seen only a few times. This sample also contains other DNA sequences that code for the same CDR3. The chain combines TRBV19 with TRBJ1-5; 9 bases line up with TRBD1. The CDR3 runs to 13 residues. The J segment lost 3 bases and the V segment lost 9 bases, leaving 3 bases of the junction unmatched. CDR1 and CDR2 (germline): LNHDA, SQIVND (reference sequence). DNA of the CDR3: TGTGCCAGCAGGACAGGGGTCAATCAGCCCCAGCATTTT. Its protein product is CASRTGVNQPQHF. The whole variable domain, filled in from reference TRBV19 and TRBJ1-5, reads DGGITQSPKYLFRKEGQNVTLSCEQNLNHDAMYWYRQDPGQGLRLIYYSQIVNDFQKGDIAEGYSVSREKKESFPLTVTSAQKNPTAFYLCASRTGVNQPQHFGDGTRLSIL.

The J gene is TRBJ1-3, the V gene TRBV29-1; perhaps TRBD1 as D (6 bases). V was clipped by 4 bases and J by 0 bases, with 10 bases between them. The germline gives CDR1 SQVTM, CDR2 ANQGSEA. The CDR3 contains 14 residues. CDR3 region: CSVGQVGSGNTIYF. CDR3 DNA sequence: TGCAGCGTTGGACAGGTTGGCTCTGGAAACACCATATATTTT.

This clone was detected only a few times. V usage is TRBV2 and J usage is TRBJ2-4, with no clear D. This CDR3 is built from 12 residues. Germline V gene data show CDR1 as SNHLY and CDR2 as FYNNEI. Trimming pared 7 bases from V and 11 bases from J, leaving 15 bases between. The CDR3 reads CASTERQALQYF. The CDR3 DNA reads TGTGCCAGCACCGAGAGGCAGGCCCTTCAGTACTTC.

This clone was observed many times. This sequence joins TRBV5-1 and TRBJ1-6; the D gene is possibly TRBD1 (5 bases). Per germline, CDR1 SGHRS and CDR2 YFSETQ. The V gene lost 4 bases and the J gene lost 8 bases, with 16 bases spanning the gap. The CDR3 loop spans 15 amino acids. The CDR3 DNA reads as TGCGCCAGCAGCCCCGGGACCTTAAGGGATTCACCCCTCCACTTT. Protein product: CASSPGTLRDSPLHF.

CDR3 protein: CASSLSSPEQFF. CDR3 nucleotide sequence: TGTGCCAGCAGTTTGTCTAGCCCTGAGCAGTTCTTC. V and J are TRBV27 and TRBJ2-1; a weak D match, TRBD2 (5 bases). V lost 3 bases and J 9 bases, leaving 9 bases between the germline ends. Germline V gene sequence: CDR1 MNHEY, CDR2 SMNVEV (reference sequence). The CDR3 covers 12 residues.

V usage is TRBV6-6 and J usage is TRBJ2-5; weak D call: TRBD1 (6 bases). Germline CDR1 and CDR2: MNHNY and SVGAGI (reference sequence). Trimming left V 6 bases short and J 1 base short, with 15 bases between. CDR3 length: 15 amino acids. The CDR3 sequence is CASSNNGQSQETQYF. For the CDR3, the DNA is TGTGCCAGCAGCAATAACGGACAGAGCCAAGAGACCCAGTACTTC.

The rearrangement uses TRBV30 and TRBJ2-1, with D tentatively TRBD2 (6 bases). This CDR3 has 14 amino acids. Germline CDR1 GTSNPN, CDR2 SVGIG (reference sequence). Trimming cost V 4 bases and J 1 base, with 11 bases left between them. CDR3 nucleotides: TGTGCCTGGACAAGAGGGACTTCCTACAATGAGCAGTTCTTC. This gives the protein CAWTRGTSYNEQFF.

The chain recombines TRBV28 with TRBJ1-1, with D perhaps matching TRBD1 (5 bases). Per germline, CDR1 MDHEN and CDR2 SYDVKM. Trimming left V 1 base short and J 4 bases short, with 13 bases between. The CDR3 is 15 residues long. CDR3 DNA: TGTGCCAGCAGTTTATCGCCCAGGGTGGTCACTGAAGCTTTCTTT. Its translation is CASSLSPRVVTEAFF.

The chain carries TRBV30 and TRBJ1-1; D is undetermined. The ends were cut back, 3 bases at V and 0 bases at J, with 11 bases in the middle. From germline, CDR1 is GTSNPN and CDR2 SVGIG (reference sequence). The CDR3 totals 14 residues. Written as DNA, the CDR3 is TGTGCCTGGAGCAAAGTCAGCATGAACACTGAAGCTTTCTTT. Translating it yields CAWSKVSMNTEAFF.

The CDR3 sequence: CASSPSPPGGRTGELFF. Written as DNA, the CDR3 is TGCGCCAGCAGCCCTTCTCCACCGGGAGGGCGGACCGGGGAGCTGTTTTTT. The V call is TRBV4-1, the J call TRBJ2-2; 8 positions agree with TRBD2. The length of the CDR3 is 17 residues. J lost 5 bases, V lost 4 bases, and 12 bases had no gene match. Germline V gene lookup returns CDR1 MGHRA and CDR2 YSYEKL.

This chain links TRBV30 with TRBJ2-7; TRBD1 matches at 9 bases. Germline CDR1 is GTSNPN and CDR2 is SVGIG (reference sequence). The CDR3 sequence is 14 residues long. V trimming: 8 bases; J trimming: 0 bases; junction bases outside the gene matches: 8. The CDR3 DNA sequence: TGTGCCGCCCAGACAGGGGGGAGCTCCTACGAGCAGTACTTC. It is translated as CAAQTGGSSYEQYF.

The chain carries TRBV5-4 and TRBJ2-5; weak D call: TRBD2 (5 bases). The CDR3 sequence is 15 residues long. Germline-derived CDR1 and CDR2 are SGHNT and YYREEE (reference sequence). The ends were cut back, 0 bases at V and 5 bases at J, with 14 bases in the middle. In DNA form, the CDR3 reads TGTGCCAGCAGCTTGGGACTACGAGATGCGGAGACCCAGTACTTC. This gives the protein CASSLGLRDAETQYF.

The V gene is TRBV5-1, the J gene TRBJ1-5; D unclear. This CDR3 is built from 13 residues. The germline gives CDR1 SGHRS, CDR2 YFSETQ. Trimming cost V 2 bases and J 8 bases, with 11 bases left between them. CDR3 in DNA: TGCGCCAGCAGCTTTGCCAGTGAGGAGCCCCAGCATTTT. Translating it yields CASSFASEEPQHF.

The CDR3 sequence: CASSRLAGLGEQFF. The CDR3 coding sequence is TGTGCCAGCAGTAGGCTAGCGGGGTTGGGTGAGCAGTTCTTC. V gene TRBV28 combines with J gene TRBJ2-1; 9 bases match TRBD2. Trimming removed 5 bases from V and 9 bases from J; junction bases left unmatched: 8. Looked up from germline, CDR1 is MDHEN and CDR2 is SYDVKM. CDR3 size: 14 residues.

The gene calls are TRBV2 and TRBJ2-3; 12 bases are a match to TRBD2. The CDR3 covers 15 residues. With V trimmed by 7 bases and J by 6 bases, 8 bases remained unmatched. Germline CDR1 and CDR2: SNHLY and FYNNEI. CDR3 region: CASTKASGRVDTQYF. CDR3 in DNA: TGTGCCAGCACCAAGGCTAGCGGGAGGGTGGATACGCAGTATTTT.

Remarks on this clone: One end of the junction does not line up with germline, which may come from a read error. The rearrangement uses TRBV6-6 and TRBJ1-1; D possibly corresponds to TRBD1 (6 bases). The CDR3 covers 13 residues. Germline CDR1 and CDR2: MNHNY and SVGAGI (reference sequence). CDR3 amino acids: CASSFDRNTKAFF. For the CDR3, the DNA is TGTGCCAGCAGTTTCGACAGGAACACTAAAGCTTTCTTT.

The genes are TRBV5-4 and TRBJ2-1, with no clear D. The CDR3 totals 14 residues. V was cut by 5 bases and J by 4 bases, with 13 bases left in between. Germline V gene lookup returns CDR1 SGHNT and CDR2 YYREEE (reference sequence). CDR3 amino acids: CASSYSRRYNEQFF. The CDR3 nucleotides are TGTGCCAGCAGTTATAGCAGAAGATACAATGAGCAGTTCTTC.

In this sample, this clone turned up a few times. The chain joins TRBV7-6 to TRBJ2-3; 10 bases fit TRBD2. The CDR3 has 15 amino acids. V gave up 6 bases and J gave up 0 bases; unmatched junction bases: 3. Germline CDR1 and CDR2: SGHVS and FNYEAQ. CDR3 region: CASRLTSGSTDTQYF. As DNA, the CDR3 is TGTGCCAGCAGGCTGACTAGCGGGAGCACAGATACGCAGTATTTT. The full variable domain, in which reference TRBV7-6 and TRBJ2-3 provide the parts outside the CDR3, is GAGVSQSPRYKVTKRGQDVALRCDPISGHVSLYWYRQALGQGPEFLTYFNYEAQQDKSGLPNDRFSAERPEGSISTLTIQRTEQRDSAMYRCASRLTSGSTDTQYFGPGTRLTVL.